The 23 T cell receptor beta chains below come from one sample, sequenced in a study of cytomegalovirus exposure and HLA in healthy donors. The PCR contained 60 Vbeta and 13 Jbeta primers. The method was immunoSEQ multiplex PCR; TCRdb's version includes in-frame clones alone and lacks a portion of them. The table lists 200,000 to 250,000 clones, about 78% of them singletons. The source material was PBMCs. These receptor sequences come from a male donor in good health and CMV-seronegative.

Written as DNA, the CDR3 is TGTGCCAGCTCCGAAGGGGCTCAAACTAATGAAAAACTGTTTTTT. Its translation is CASSEGAQTNEKLFF. The chain uses TRBV28 and TRBJ1-4, with D possibly being TRBD1 (5 bases). This CDR3 is built from 15 residues. Germline V gene lookup returns CDR1 MDHEN and CDR2 SYDVKM. The V end lost 8 bases, the J end lost 1 base, and 14 bases lay between the germline ends.

The chain is built from TRBV5-1 and TRBJ2-1, with TRBD2 matching over 8 bases. CDR3 length: 15 amino acids. Trimming cost V 2 bases and J 4 bases; bases outside gene matches: 5. Germline V gene data show CDR1 as SGHRS and CDR2 as YFSETQ. CDR3 loop: CASSFTSGSYNEQFF. As DNA, the CDR3 is TGCGCCAGCAGCTTTACTAGCGGATCTTACAATGAGCAGTTCTTC.

This clone was recorded once. The chain carries TRBV27 and TRBJ1-2; 8 positions agree with TRBD1. V lost 5 bases, J lost 1 base, and 3 bases stayed unmatched. CDR3 length: 14 amino acids. CDR1 MNHEY and CDR2 SMNVEV come from the germline V gene (reference sequence). DNA for the CDR3: TGTGCCAGCAGTACAGGGGGAATTAACTATGGCTACACCTTC. As protein: CASSTGGINYGYTF.

The chain is built from TRBV4-2 and TRBJ1-1, with 7 bases matching TRBD1. The CDR3 has 15 residues. Germline CDR1 is LGHNA and CDR2 is YNFKEQ. V gave up 0 bases and J gave up 3 bases; unmatched junction bases: 4. CDR3 protein: CASSQERGPYTEAFF. The CDR3 bases are TGTGCCAGCAGCCAAGAGAGGGGGCCGTACACTGAAGCTTTCTTT.

V usage is TRBV19 and J usage is TRBJ1-2; weak D call: TRBD1 (5 bases). Trimming pared 3 bases from V and 4 bases from J, leaving 12 bases between. The CDR3 loop spans 14 amino acids. Germline-derived CDR1 and CDR2 are LNHDA and SQIVND (reference sequence). The CDR3 protein is CASSIGGSSYGYTF. The CDR3 DNA sequence: TGTGCCAGTAGTATCGGGGGGAGTAGCTATGGCTACACCTTC.

V and J are TRBV6-5 and TRBJ2-7, with D uncertain. Trimming cost V 5 bases and J 7 bases, with 18 bases left between them. CDR1 MNHEY and CDR2 SVGAGI come from the germline V gene. This CDR3 is 14 amino acids long. The CDR3 here is CASSELEPPREQYF. For the CDR3, the DNA is TGTGCCAGCAGTGAACTGGAGCCCCCCCGGGAGCAGTACTTC.

The chain is built from TRBV10-2 and TRBJ2-7; 16 bases are a match to TRBD2. The germline V gene has CDR1 WSHSY and CDR2 SAAADI. The CDR3 spans 17 residues. V gave up 6 bases and J gave up 0 bases; unmatched junction bases: 5. The CDR3 protein is CASSPGTSGRVSYEQYF. CDR3 nucleotides: TGCGCCAGCAGCCCCGGGACTAGCGGGAGGGTCTCCTACGAGCAGTACTTC.

The CDR3 DNA reads TGTGCCAGCAGCCAAGTATCGGGACAGGGGGCTTACGAGCAGTACTTC. Protein product: CASSQVSGQGAYEQYF. The V and J genes are TRBV14 and TRBJ2-7; 12 bases match TRBD1. V shed 1 base, J shed 4 bases, and the junction held 5 bases outside the gene matches. CDR3 length equals 16 residues. CDR1 SGHDN and CDR2 FVKESK come from the germline V gene. The variable domain in full, with the rest retrieved from reference TRBV14 and TRBJ2-7, is EAGVTQFPSHSVIEKGQTVTLRCDPISGHDNLYWYRRVMGKEIKFLLHFVKESKQDESGMPNNRFLAERTGGTYSTLKVQPAELEDSGVYFCASSQVSGQGAYEQYFGPGTRLTVT.

This chain joins TRBV21-1 and TRBJ2-2; the table's TRBD1 call for D was not verified on the DNA. TRBV21-1 is listed as a pseudogene. The CDR3 has 19 amino acids. The CDR3 region has the DNA TGTGCCAGCAGTACCGGGACAGGAGTTCTTAAACGGAACACCGGGGAGCTGTTTTTT. It codes for CASSTGTGVLKRNTGELFF.

This chain joins TRBV28 and TRBJ2-7; 7 nucleotides line up with TRBD2. Trimming took 3 bases from V and 6 from J; bases not matched to a gene: 8. The CDR3 extends over 14 amino acids. CDR1 and CDR2 (germline): MDHEN, SYDVKM. CDR3 nucleotides: TGTGCCAGCAGTTTTCGTAATTGGGGGGGCGAGCAGTACTTC. It yields the protein CASSFRNWGGEQYF. Using reference TRBV28 and TRBJ2-7 for the parts outside the CDR3, the full variable domain is DVKVTQSSRYLVKRTGEKVFLECVQDMDHENMFWYRQDPGLGLRLIYFSYDVKMKEKGDIPEGYSVSREKKERFSLILESASTNQTSMYLCASSFRNWGGEQYFGPGTRLTVT.

This clone appeared once. J is TRBJ1-4 and V is TRBV6-1; 7 bases line up with TRBD1. The CDR3 spans 14 residues. The V gene's germline CDR1 is MNHNS and CDR2 SASEGT. Trimming removed 6 bases from V and 4 bases from J; junction bases left unmatched: 5. The CDR3 region has the DNA TGTGCCAGCAGAGGGGACAGTATTAATGAAAAACTGTTTTTT. Translated: CASRGDSINEKLFF.

The V call is TRBV5-6, the J call TRBJ2-1, with 15 bases lining up with TRBD2. The CDR3 extends over 15 amino acids. J was trimmed by 8 bases and V by 4 bases; bases with no gene match: 4. Germline-derived CDR1 and CDR2 are SGHDT and YYEEEE. The CDR3 DNA reads as TGTGCCAGCAGCCCGGGACTAGCGGGAGGTTATGAGCAGTTCTTC. Protein: CASSPGLAGGYEQFF.

V is TRBV7-2 and J is TRBJ1-6, with 8 bases fitting TRBD1. This CDR3 is 16 amino acids long. V lost 3 bases, J lost 7 bases, and 8 bases stayed unmatched. Germline values: CDR1 SGHTA, CDR2 FQGNSA. The CDR3 region is CASSFSRGPGNSPLHF. The CDR3, as DNA: TGTGCCAGCAGCTTTTCCAGGGGGCCGGGGAATTCACCCCTCCACTTT.

The chain combines TRBV4-1 with TRBJ1-6, with 11 bases that match TRBD1. The V gene's germline CDR1 is MGHRA and CDR2 YSYEKL. This CDR3 is 16 amino acids long. V was clipped by 4 bases and J by 7 bases; unmatched bases: 6. The CDR3 loop reads CASSPRGQGGNSPLHF. CDR3 nucleotide sequence: TGCGCCAGCAGCCCCAGGGGACAGGGGGGGAATTCACCCCTCCACTTT.

V gene TRBV5-8 combines with J gene TRBJ2-1, with D possibly matching TRBD2 (5 bases). Germline lookup yields CDR1 SGHTS and CDR2 YDEGEE. Trimming removed 5 bases at V and 7 bases at J, with 19 bases between. This CDR3 region has 15 residues. The CDR3 is CASRPGSAAANEQFF. The CDR3 region has the DNA TGTGCCAGCAGACCCGGGTCCGCAGCGGCAAATGAGCAGTTCTTC.

The chain recombines TRBV10-3 with TRBJ1-1, with D perhaps TRBD1 (6 bases). Trimming removed 10 bases at V and 3 bases at J, with 24 bases between. CDR3 length equals 16 residues. Germline V gives CDR1 ENHRY, CDR2 SYGVKD. For the CDR3, the DNA is TGTGCCACCCCCGCCACGCGTCAGGGGCGGGACACTGAAGCTTTCTTT. It is translated as CATPATRQGRDTEAFF.

This clone has just one count. This sequence joins TRBV19 and TRBJ1-2, with a tentative D call TRBD1 (6 bases). Germline V CDR1 and CDR2: LNHDA, SQIVND (reference sequence). The CDR3 is 12 amino acids. The V and J ends lost 9 bases and 8 bases respectively, with 16 bases between them. CDR3 region: CARGQFSLGYTF. The CDR3, as DNA: TGTGCCAGAGGACAGTTTTCGCTGGGCTACACCTTC.

The chain is built from TRBV5-4 and TRBJ2-5; 8 bases are a match to TRBD1. Trimming removed 4 bases from V and 11 bases from J; junction bases left unmatched: 16. Germline CDR1 is SGHNT and CDR2 is YYREEE (reference sequence). The CDR3 loop spans 15 amino acids. The CDR3 DNA reads as TGTGCCAGCAGCCGTAACAGGGGGGAGGAAGGGGAGCAGTACTTC. Its protein is CASSRNRGEEGEQYF.

To note about this clone: At one boundary the junction diverges from the germline segment, which might be a read error. This chain uses TRBV7-8 with TRBJ2-7; maybe TRBD1 (6 bases). CDR1 SGHVS and CDR2 FQNEAQ come from the germline V gene. This CDR3 spans 16 amino acids. This CDR3 is CASSLVTGTTVYGQYF. DNA for the CDR3: TGTGCCAGCAGCTTAGTCACCGGGACAACCGTTTACGGGCAGTACTTC.

This clone was detected only a few times. This chain uses TRBV10-2 with TRBJ2-7, with D possibly matching TRBD2 (6 bases). The V gene lost 7 bases and the J gene lost 7 bases, with 20 bases spanning the gap. Germline CDR1 WSHSY, CDR2 SAAADI. The CDR3 is 14 residues long. CDR3 DNA sequence: TGCGCCAGCACCGGGACTTCGGGGATTCGGGAGCAGTACTTC. This translates into CASTGTSGIREQYF.

The chain uses TRBV4-1 and TRBJ2-3, with TRBD2 as a possible D gene (5 bases). The CDR3 is 16 amino acids. CDR1 is MGHRA and CDR2 is YSYEKL in the germline V gene. V lost 0 bases to trimming and J lost 0 bases, with 10 bases between them. The CDR3 region is CASSQEVGGSTDTQYF. The CDR3 region has the DNA TGCGCCAGCAGCCAAGAAGTCGGCGGGAGCACAGATACGCAGTATTTT.

V and J are TRBV21-1 and TRBJ2-7; TRBD1, the D gene given by the table, was not confirmed from the DNA. TRBV21-1 is listed as a pseudogene. The CDR3 runs to 17 residues. CDR3 DNA sequence: TGTGCCAGCAGCAAAGCGCAAGACAGGGTAGATGGCTACGAGCAGTACTTC. Its translation: CASSKAQDRVDGYEQYF.

This clone has a count of ten or more. The chain couples TRBV30 to TRBJ2-7; D unresolved. Trimming shortened V by 5 bases and J by 0 bases, and 8 bases separated the two germline ends. The germline CDR1 and CDR2 sequences are GTSNPN and SVGIG (reference sequence). There are 12 residues in the CDR3. Here the CDR3 reads CAWDKDSYEQYF. The CDR3 DNA sequence: TGTGCCTGGGACAAGGACTCCTACGAGCAGTACTTC.